This T cell receptor beta chain stems from a study of T cell repertoires in cytomegalovirus infection. This clonotype came up a few times. Antigen specificity is unknown. V dropped 0 bases and J dropped 6 bases, with 8 bases sitting between them. Germline CDR1 and CDR2: MNHEY and SVGAGI. The CDR3 runs to 13 residues. TCRdb analysed the reads with MiXCR anew, one entry per CDR3 protein. The sample includes hundreds of thousands of distinct CDR3 sequences, roughly a third seen only once; the top ten take roughly a sixth. J is TRBJ1-2 and V is TRBV6-5, with a weak D call TRBD1 (5 bases). This TCR was recovered from a human donor in good health (CMV status not recorded). Some clones in this sample may be carry-over from other donors' samples. Sequenced here: cultured PBMCs, sampled from culture after CMV antigen stimulation. The CDR3 region is CASSYSRGDGYTF. The CDR3 region has the DNA TGTGCCAGCAGTTACTCTAGAGGGGATGGCTACACCTTC.